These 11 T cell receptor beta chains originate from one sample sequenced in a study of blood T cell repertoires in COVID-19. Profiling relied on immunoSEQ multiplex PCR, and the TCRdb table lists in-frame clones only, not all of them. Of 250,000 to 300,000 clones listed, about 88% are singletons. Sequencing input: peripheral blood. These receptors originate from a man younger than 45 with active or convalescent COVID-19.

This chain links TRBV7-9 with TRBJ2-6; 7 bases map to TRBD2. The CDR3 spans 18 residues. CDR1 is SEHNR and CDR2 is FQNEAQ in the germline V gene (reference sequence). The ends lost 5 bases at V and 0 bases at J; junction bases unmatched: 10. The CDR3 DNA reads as TGTGCCAGCAGCCCGGTGGGACTACCTCACTCTGGGGCCAACGTCCTGACTTTC. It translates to CASSPVGLPHSGANVLTF. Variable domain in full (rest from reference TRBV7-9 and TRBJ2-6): DTGVSQNPRHKITKRGQNVTFRCDPISEHNRLYWYRQTLGQGPEFLTYFQNEAQLEKSRLLSDRFSAERPKGSFSTLEIQRTEQGDSAMYLCASSPVGLPHSGANVLTFGAGSRLTVL.

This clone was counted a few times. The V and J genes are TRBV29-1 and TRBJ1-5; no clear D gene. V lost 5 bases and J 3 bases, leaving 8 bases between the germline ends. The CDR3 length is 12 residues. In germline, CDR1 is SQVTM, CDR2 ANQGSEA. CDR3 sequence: CSVRTANQPQHF. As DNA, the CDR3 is TGCAGCGTTCGAACAGCCAATCAGCCCCAGCATTTT.

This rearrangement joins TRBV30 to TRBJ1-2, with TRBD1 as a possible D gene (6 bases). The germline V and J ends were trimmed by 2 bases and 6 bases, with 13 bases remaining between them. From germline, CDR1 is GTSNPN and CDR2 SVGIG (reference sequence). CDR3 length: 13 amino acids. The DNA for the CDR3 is TGTGCCTGGAGTACAGGGCTCGGGAATGGCTACACCTTC. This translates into CAWSTGLGNGYTF. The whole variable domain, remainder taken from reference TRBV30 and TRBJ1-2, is SQTIHQWPATLVQPVGSPLSLECTVEGTSNPNLYWYRQAAGRGLQLLFYSVGIGQISSEVPQNLSASRPQDRQFILSSKKLLLSDSGFYLCAWSTGLGNGYTFGSGTRLTVV.

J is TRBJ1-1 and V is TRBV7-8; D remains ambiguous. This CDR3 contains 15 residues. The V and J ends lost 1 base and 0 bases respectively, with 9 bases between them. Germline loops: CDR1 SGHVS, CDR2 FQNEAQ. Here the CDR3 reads CASSLVPQMNTEAFF. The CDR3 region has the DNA TGTGCCAGCAGCTTAGTTCCACAGATGAACACTGAAGCTTTCTTT.

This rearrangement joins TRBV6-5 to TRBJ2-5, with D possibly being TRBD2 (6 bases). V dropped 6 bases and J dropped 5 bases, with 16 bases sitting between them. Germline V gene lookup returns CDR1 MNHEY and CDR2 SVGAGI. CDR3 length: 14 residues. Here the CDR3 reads CASSPRLESETQYF. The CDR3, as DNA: TGTGCCAGCAGCCCCAGACTAGAGTCGGAGACCCAGTACTTC.

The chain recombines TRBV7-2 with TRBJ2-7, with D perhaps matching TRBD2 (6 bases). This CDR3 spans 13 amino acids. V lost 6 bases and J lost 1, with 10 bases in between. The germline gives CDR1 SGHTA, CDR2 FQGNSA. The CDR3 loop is CASRPDYSYEQYF. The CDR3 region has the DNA TGTGCCAGCAGGCCGGACTATTCCTACGAGCAGTACTTC.

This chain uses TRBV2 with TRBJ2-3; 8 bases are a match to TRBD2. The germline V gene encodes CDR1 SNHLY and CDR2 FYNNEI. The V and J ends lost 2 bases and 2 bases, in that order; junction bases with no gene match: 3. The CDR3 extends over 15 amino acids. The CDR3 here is CASSEWRGVTDTQYF. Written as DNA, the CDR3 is TGTGCCAGCAGTGAATGGCGGGGGGTCACAGATACGCAGTATTTT.

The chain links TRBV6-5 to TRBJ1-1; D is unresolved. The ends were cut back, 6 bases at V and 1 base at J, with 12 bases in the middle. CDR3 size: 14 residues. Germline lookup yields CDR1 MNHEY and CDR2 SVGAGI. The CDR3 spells CASRIDTSNTEAFF. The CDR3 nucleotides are TGTGCCAGCAGAATAGACACGTCGAACACTGAAGCTTTCTTT.

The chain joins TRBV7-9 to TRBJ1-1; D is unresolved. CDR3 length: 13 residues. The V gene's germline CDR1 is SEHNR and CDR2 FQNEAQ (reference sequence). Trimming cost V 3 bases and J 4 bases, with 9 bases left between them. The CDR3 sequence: CASSLRSGTEAFF. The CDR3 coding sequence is TGTGCCAGCAGCTTGCGTAGTGGCACTGAAGCTTTCTTT.

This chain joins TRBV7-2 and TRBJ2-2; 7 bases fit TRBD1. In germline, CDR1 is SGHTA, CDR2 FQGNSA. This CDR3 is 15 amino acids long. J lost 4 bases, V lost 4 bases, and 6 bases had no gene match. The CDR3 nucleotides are TGTGCCAGCAGCTCGAACAGGGGCTCCACCGGGGAGCTGTTTTTT. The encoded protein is CASSSNRGSTGELFF.

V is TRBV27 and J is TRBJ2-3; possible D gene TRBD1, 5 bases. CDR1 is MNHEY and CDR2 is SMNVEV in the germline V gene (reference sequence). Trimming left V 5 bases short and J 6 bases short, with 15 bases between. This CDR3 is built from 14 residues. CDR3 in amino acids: CASSPQVGTDTQYF. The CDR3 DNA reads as TGTGCCAGCAGTCCACAGGTGGGAACGGATACGCAGTATTTT.